This T cell receptor beta chain appears in the sequencing data of a study of T cell responses to AZD1222 COVID-19 vaccine. Study conclusions and caveats: Donor demographics were predominantly white British with a female majority; clonal diversity may be underestimated. Repertoire sampling happened only post peak T cell response. Among those given AZD1222, only 5 to 7 were seropositive at baseline.

CDR3 length: 15 residues. Per germline, CDR1 SNHLY and CDR2 FYNNEI. The V end lost 3 bases, the J end lost 5 bases, and 11 bases lay between the germline ends. Libraries were prepared by immunoSEQ multiplex PCR; TCRdb keeps only in-frame clonotypes and omits some of them. The profile shows over 130,000 clones, approximately 90% of them singletons. As to this clone: Its antigen is undetermined.

Specimen: peripheral blood, collected on day 0 of AZD1222 vaccination. The chain carries TRBV2 and TRBJ1-6; D is unclear. This TCR came from an adult in good health. The CDR3 reads CASSDWGGDNSPLHF. DNA for the CDR3: TGTGCCAGCAGTGACTGGGGAGGTGATAATTCACCCCTCCACTTT.